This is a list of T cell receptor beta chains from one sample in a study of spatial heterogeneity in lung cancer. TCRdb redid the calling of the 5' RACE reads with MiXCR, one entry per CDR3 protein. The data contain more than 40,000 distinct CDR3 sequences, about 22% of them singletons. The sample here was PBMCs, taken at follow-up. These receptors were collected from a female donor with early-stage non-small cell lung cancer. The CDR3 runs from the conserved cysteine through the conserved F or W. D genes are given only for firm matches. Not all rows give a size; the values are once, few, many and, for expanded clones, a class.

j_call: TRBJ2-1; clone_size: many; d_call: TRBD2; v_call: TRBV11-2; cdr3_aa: CASSLPPRLAGEVNEQFF; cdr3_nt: TGTGCCAGCAGCTTACCCCCCCGACTAGCGGGAGAAGTCAATGAGCAGTTCTTC
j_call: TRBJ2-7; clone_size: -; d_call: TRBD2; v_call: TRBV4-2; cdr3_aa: CASSQRRASGSFREQYF; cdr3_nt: TGTGCCAGCAGCCAAAGGCGGGCTAGCGGGAGCTTCAGGGAGCAGTACTTC
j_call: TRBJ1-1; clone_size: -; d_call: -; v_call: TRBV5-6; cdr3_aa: CASSLSQRNTEAFF; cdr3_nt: TGTGCCAGCAGCTTGTCACAGCGGAACACTGAAGCTTTCTTT
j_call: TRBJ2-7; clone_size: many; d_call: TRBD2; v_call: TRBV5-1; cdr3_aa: CASSPGSGRFTDEQYF; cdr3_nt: TGCGCCAGCAGCCCTGGGAGCGGGAGGTTTACGGACGAGCAGTACTTC
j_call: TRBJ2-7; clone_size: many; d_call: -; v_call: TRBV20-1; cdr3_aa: CSARMGAYEQYF; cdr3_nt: TGCAGTGCTAGAATGGGGGCTTACGAGCAGTACTTC
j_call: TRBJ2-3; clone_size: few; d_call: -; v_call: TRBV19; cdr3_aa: CASTGVTDTQYF; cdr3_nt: TGTGCCAGTACTGGGGTAACAGATACGCAGTATTTT
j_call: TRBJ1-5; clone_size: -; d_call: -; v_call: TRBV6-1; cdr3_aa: CASSWDRVNQPQHF; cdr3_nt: TGTGCCAGCAGCTGGGACCGGGTTAATCAGCCCCAGCATTTT
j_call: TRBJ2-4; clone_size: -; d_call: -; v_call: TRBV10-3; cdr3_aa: CAISDGYIQYF; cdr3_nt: TGTGCCATCAGTGACGGGTACATTCAGTACTTC
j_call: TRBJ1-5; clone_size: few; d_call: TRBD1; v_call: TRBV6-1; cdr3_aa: CASSAATGGKRSNQPQHF; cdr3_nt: TGTGCCAGCAGTGCCGCTACAGGGGGCAAAAGGAGCAATCAGCCCCAGCATTTT
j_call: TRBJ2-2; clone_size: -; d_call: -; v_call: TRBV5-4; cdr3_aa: CASSPSSGPANTGELFF; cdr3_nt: TGTGCCAGCAGCCCCAGCTCCGGCCCTGCGAACACCGGGGAGCTGTTTTTT
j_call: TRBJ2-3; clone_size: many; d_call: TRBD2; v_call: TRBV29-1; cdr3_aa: CSVEVSGEEADTQYF; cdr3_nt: TGCAGCGTTGAGGTTAGCGGGGAGGAGGCTGATACGCAGTATTTT
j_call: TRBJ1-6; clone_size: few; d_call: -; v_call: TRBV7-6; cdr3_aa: CASSPDLLYNSPLHF; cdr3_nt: TGTGCCAGCAGCCCAGATTTACTCTATAATTCACCCCTCCACTTT
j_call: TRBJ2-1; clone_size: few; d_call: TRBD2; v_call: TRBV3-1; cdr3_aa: CASSPRAGVITIEQFF; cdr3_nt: TGTGCCAGCAGCCCCCGAGCGGGAGTCATAACGATTGAGCAGTTCTTC
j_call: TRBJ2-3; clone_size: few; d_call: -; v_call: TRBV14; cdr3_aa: CASSRIGGRADTQYF; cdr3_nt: TGTGCCAGCAGCCGCATTGGCGGGCGGGCGGATACGCAGTATTTT
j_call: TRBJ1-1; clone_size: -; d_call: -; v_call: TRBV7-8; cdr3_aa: CASSFLFDTTNTEAFF; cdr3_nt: TGTGCCAGCAGTTTTTTGTTCGACACGACAAACACTGAAGCTTTCTTT
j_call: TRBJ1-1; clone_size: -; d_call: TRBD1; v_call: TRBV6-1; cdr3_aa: CASSSTGVGVGTEAFF; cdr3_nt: TGTGCCAGCAGTTCTACAGGGGTAGGTGTTGGCACTGAAGCTTTCTTT
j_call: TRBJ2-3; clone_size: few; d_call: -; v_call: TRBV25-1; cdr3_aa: CASKQAGSSTDTQYF; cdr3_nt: TGTGCCAGCAAACAAGCGGGTTCTAGCACAGATACGCAGTATTTT
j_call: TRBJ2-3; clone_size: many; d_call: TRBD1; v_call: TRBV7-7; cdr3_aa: CASSPTGGEDTQYF; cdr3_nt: TGTGCTAGCAGCCCGACAGGGGGTGAAGATACGCAGTATTTT